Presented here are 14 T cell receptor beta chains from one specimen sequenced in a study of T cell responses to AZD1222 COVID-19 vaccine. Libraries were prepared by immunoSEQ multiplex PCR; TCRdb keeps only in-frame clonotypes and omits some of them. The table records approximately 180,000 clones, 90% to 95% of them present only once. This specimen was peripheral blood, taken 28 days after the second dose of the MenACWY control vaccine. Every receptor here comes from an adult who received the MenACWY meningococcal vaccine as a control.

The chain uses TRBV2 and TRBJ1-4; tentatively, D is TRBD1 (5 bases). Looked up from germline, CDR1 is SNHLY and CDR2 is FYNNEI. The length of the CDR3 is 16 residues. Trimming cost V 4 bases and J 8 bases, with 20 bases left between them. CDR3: CASSVVGGDHLEKLFF. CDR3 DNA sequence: TGTGCCAGCAGTGTAGTGGGAGGGGACCATCTCGAAAAACTGTTTTTT.

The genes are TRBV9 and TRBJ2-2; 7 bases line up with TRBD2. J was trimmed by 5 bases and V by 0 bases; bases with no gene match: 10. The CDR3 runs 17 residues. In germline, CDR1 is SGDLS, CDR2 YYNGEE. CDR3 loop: CASSVDPGREITGELFF. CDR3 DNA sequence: TGTGCCAGCAGCGTAGACCCAGGGAGGGAGATAACCGGGGAGCTGTTTTTT.

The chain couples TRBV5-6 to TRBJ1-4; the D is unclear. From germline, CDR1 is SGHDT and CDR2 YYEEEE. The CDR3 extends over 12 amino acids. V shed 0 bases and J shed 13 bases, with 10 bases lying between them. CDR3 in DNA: TGTGCCAGCAGCTTGGTCGGGAAGCGACTGTTTTTT. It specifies CASSLVGKRLFF.

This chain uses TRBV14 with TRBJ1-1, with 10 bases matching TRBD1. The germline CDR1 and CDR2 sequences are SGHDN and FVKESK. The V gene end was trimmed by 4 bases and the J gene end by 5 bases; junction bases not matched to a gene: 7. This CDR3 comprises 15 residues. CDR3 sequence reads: CASSRLDRGWTEAFF. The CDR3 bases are TGTGCCAGCAGCCGATTGGACAGGGGGTGGACTGAAGCTTTCTTT.

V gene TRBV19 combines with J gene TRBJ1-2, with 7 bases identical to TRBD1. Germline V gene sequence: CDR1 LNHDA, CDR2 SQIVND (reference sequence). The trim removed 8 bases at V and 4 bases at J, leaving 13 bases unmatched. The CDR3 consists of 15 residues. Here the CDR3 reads CASSPAGGPLYGYTF. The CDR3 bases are TGTGCCAGTTCCCCCGCAGGGGGGCCCCTCTATGGCTACACCTTC.

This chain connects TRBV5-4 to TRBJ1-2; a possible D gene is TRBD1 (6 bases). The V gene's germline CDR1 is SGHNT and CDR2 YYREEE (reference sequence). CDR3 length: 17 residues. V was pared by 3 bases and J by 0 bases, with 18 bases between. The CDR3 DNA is TGTGCCAGCAGCTGGGGGCAGGGGCATTCCTCTAACTATGGCTACACCTTC. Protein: CASSWGQGHSSNYGYTF. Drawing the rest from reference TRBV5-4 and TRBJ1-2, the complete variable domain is ETGVTQSPTHLIKTRGQQVTLRCSSQSGHNTVSWYQQALGQGPQFIFQYYREEENGRGNFPPRFSGLQFPNYSSELNVNALELDDSALYLCASSWGQGHSSNYGYTFGSGTRLTVV.

CDR3 nucleotide sequence: TGTGCCAGCAGCTTTTCAGGGGGCGCGGGTGTCGGCAAAAACATTCAGTACTTC. Translated, it gives CASSFSGGAGVGKNIQYF. J is TRBJ2-4 and V is TRBV11-2; 8 nucleotides match TRBD1. This CDR3 is 18 amino acids long. V shed 3 bases, J shed 3 bases, and the junction held 13 bases outside the gene matches. The germline V gene encodes CDR1 SGHAT and CDR2 FQNNGV.

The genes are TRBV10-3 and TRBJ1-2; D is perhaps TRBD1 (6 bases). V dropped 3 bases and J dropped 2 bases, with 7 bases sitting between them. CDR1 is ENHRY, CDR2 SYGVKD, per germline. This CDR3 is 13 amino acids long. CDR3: CAISEDRNYGYTF. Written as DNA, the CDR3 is TGTGCCATCAGTGAAGACAGGAACTATGGCTACACCTTC.

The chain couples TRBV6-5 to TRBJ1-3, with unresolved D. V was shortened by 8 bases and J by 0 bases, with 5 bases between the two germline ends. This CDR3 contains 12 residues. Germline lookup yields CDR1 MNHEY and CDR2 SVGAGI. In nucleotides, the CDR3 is TGTGCCAGCGAAGACTCTGGAAACACCATATATTTT. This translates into CASEDSGNTIYF.

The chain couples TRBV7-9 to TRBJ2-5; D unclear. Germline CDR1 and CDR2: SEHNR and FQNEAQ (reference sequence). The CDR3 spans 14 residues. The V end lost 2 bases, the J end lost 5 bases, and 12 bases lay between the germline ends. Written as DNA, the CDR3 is TGTGCCAGCAGCTTACCCCTTTTCCTGGAGACCCAGTACTTC. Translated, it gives CASSLPLFLETQYF.

The CDR3 here is CASSFGGSPQETQYF. CDR3 coding DNA: TGTGCCAGCAGCTTCGGAGGGTCCCCACAAGAGACCCAGTACTTC. The J gene is TRBJ2-5, the V gene TRBV7-7; D is possibly TRBD2 (6 bases). There are 15 residues in the CDR3. Germline loops: CDR1 SSHAT, CDR2 FNYEAQ (reference sequence). Trimming took 3 bases from V and 2 from J, leaving 13 bases between them.

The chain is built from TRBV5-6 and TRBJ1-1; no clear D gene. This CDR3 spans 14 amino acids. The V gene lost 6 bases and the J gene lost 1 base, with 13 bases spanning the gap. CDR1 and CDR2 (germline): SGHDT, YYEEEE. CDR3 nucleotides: TGTGCCAGCAACCAACAAGGACGGAACACTGAAGCTTTCTTT. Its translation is CASNQQGRNTEAFF.

CDR3 sequence: CATSDSGRDEKLFF. For the CDR3, the DNA is TGTGCCACCAGTGATTCTGGGAGGGATGAAAAACTGTTTTTT. The chain combines TRBV24-1 with TRBJ1-4; D gene ambiguous. Germline CDR1 KGHDR, CDR2 SFDVKD. The ends were cut back, 2 bases at V and 6 bases at J, with 9 bases in the middle. The CDR3 consists of 14 residues.

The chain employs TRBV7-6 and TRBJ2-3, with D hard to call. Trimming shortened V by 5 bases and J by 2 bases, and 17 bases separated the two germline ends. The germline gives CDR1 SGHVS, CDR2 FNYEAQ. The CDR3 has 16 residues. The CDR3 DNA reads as TGTGCCAGCAGCCCCCGGTCCGGTACCCTCACAGATACGCAGTATTTT. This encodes CASSPRSGTLTDTQYF.